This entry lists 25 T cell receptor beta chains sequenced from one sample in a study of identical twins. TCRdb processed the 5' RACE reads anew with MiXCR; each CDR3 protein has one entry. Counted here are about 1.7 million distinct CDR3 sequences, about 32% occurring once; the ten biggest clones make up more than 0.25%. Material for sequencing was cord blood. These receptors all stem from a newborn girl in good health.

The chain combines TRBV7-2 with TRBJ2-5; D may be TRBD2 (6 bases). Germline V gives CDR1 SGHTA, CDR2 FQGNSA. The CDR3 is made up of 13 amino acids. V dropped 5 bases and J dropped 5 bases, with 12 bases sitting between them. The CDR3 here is CASSPEGTETQYF. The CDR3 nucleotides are TGTGCCAGCAGCCCGGAGGGAACGGAGACCCAGTACTTC.

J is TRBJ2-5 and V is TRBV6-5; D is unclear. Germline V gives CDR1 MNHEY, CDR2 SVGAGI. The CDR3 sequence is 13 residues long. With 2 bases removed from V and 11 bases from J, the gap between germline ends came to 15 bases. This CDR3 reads CASSYADQNEQYF. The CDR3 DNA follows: TGTGCCAGCAGTTACGCGGACCAGAATGAGCAGTACTTC.

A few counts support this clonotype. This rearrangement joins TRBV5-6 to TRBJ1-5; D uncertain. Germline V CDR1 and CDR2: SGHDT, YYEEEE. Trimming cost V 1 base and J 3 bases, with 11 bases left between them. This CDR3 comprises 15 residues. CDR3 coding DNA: TGTGCCAGCAGCTTGAGGCGGATGCACAATCAGCCCCAGCATTTT. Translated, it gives CASSLRRMHNQPQHF.

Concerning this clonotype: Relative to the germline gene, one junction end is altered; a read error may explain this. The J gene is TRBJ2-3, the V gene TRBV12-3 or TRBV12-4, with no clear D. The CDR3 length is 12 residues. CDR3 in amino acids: CASSGLTDVQYF. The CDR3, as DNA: TGTGCCAGCAGTGGTCTCACAGATGTGCAGTATTTC.

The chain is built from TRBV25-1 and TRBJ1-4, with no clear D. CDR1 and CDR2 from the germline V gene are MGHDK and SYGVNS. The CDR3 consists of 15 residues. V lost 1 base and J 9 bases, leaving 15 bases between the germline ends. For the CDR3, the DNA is TGTGCCAGCAGTGAATGGACCGGCACTCGAAAAAAACTGTTTTTT. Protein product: CASSEWTGTRKKLFF.

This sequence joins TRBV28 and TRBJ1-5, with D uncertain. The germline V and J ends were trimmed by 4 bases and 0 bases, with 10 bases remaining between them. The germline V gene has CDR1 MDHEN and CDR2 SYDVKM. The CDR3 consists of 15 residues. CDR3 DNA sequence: TGTGCCAGCAGTTCTGGGGTTTATAGCAATCAGCCCCAGCATTTT. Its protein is CASSSGVYSNQPQHF.

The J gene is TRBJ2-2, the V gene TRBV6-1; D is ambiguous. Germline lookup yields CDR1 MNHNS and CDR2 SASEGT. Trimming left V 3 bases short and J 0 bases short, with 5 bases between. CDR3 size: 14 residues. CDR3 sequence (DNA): TGTGCCAGCAGTGATAACCCGAACACCGGGGAGCTGTTTTTT. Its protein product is CASSDNPNTGELFF.

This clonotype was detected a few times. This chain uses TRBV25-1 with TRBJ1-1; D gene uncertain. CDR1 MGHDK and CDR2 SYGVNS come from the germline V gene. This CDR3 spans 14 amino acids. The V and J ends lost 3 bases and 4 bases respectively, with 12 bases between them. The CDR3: CASSDIRWGTEAFF. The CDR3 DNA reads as TGTGCCAGCAGTGACATCAGATGGGGCACTGAAGCTTTCTTT.

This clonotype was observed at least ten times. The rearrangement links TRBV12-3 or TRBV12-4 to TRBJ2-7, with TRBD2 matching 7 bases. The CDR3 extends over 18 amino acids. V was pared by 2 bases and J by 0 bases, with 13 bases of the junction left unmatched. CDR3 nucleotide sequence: TGTGCCAGCAGTTTACCCTCCGGGGGAGGGCTCCTCTCCTACGAGCAGTACTTC. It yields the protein CASSLPSGGGLLSYEQYF.

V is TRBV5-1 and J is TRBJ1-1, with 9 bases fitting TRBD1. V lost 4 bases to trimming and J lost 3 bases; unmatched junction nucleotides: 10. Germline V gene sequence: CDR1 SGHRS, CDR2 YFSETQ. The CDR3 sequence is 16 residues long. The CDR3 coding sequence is TGCGCCAGCAGCCAGGGACAGGGAAGGGGAGACACTGAAGCTTTCTTT. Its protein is CASSQGQGRGDTEAFF.

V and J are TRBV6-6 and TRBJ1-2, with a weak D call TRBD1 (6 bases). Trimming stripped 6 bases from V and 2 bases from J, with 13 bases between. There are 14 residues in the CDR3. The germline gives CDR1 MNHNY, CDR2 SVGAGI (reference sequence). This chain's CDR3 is CASSYPGTNYGYTF. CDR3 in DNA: TGTGCCAGCAGCTACCCCGGGACAAACTATGGCTACACCTTC.

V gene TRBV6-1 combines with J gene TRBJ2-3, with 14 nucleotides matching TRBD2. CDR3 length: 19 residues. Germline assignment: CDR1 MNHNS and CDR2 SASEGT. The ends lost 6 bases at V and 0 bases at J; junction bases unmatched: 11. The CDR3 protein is CASSRGLAGVPSSTDTQYF. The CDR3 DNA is TGTGCCAGCAGCCGGGGACTAGCGGGAGTTCCCTCTAGCACAGATACGCAGTATTTT.

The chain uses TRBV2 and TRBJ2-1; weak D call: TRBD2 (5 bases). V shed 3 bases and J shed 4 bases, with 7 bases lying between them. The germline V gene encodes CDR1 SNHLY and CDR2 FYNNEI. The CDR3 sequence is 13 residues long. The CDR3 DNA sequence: TGTGCCAGCAGTGATCGACTATACAATGAGCAGTTCTTC. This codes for CASSDRLYNEQFF.

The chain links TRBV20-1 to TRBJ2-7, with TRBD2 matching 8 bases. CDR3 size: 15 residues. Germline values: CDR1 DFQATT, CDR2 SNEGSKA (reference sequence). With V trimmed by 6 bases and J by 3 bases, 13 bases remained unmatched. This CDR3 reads CSATVGSGKIYEQYF. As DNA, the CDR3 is TGCAGTGCCACCGTGGGTAGCGGGAAAATCTACGAGCAGTACTTC.

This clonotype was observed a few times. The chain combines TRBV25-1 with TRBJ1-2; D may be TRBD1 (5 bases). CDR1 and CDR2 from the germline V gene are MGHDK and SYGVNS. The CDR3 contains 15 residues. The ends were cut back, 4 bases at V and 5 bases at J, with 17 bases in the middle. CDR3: CASSGTWGDSYGYTF. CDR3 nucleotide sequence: TGTGCCAGCAGTGGGACGTGGGGGGACTCTTATGGCTACACCTTC.

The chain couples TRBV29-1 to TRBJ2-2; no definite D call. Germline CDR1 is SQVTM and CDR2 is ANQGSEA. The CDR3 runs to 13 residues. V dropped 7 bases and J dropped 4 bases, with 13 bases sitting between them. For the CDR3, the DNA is TGCAGCGGGTTTATAGGCCTCACCGGGGAGCTGTTTTTT. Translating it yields CSGFIGLTGELFF.

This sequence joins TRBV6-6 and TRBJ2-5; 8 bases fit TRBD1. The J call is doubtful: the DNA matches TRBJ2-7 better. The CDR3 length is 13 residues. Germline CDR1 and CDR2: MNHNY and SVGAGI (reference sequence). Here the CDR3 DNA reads TGTGCCAGTGGACAGGGTGCCATCTACGAGCAGTACTTC. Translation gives CASGQGAIYEQYF.

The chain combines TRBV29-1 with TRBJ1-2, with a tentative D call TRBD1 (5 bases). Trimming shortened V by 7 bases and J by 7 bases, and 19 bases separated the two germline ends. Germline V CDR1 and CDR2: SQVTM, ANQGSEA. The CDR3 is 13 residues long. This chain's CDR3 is CSGLPWGGGGYTF. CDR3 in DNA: TGCAGCGGTCTTCCTTGGGGCGGAGGTGGCTACACCTTC.

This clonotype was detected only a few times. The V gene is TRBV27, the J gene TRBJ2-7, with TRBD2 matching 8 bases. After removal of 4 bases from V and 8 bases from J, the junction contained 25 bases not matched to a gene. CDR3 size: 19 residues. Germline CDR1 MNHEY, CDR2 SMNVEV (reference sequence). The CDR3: CASSSLSPGLETPHSKQYF. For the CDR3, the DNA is TGTGCCAGCAGTTCCCTCTCACCGGGACTAGAGACTCCCCACTCTAAGCAGTACTTC.

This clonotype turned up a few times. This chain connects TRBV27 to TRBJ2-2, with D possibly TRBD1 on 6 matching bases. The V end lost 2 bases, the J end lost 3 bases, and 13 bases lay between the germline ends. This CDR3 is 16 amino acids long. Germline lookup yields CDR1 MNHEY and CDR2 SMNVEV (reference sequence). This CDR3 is CASSLGRGVYTGELFF. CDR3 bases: TGTGCCAGCAGTTTAGGCAGGGGAGTATACACCGGGGAGCTGTTTTTT.

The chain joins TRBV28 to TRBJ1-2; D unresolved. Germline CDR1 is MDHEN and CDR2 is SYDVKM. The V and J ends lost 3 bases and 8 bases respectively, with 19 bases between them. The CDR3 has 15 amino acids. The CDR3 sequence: CASSFSGRQGGGYTF. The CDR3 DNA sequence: TGTGCCAGCAGTTTCTCCGGCAGACAAGGAGGGGGCTACACCTTC.

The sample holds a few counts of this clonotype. The CDR3 sequence is CATSRQGGSPLHF. The CDR3 nucleotides read TGTGCCACCAGCAGGCAGGGAGGTTCACCCCTCCACTTT. The chain couples TRBV10-3 to TRBJ1-6; D possibly corresponds to TRBD1 (5 bases). Germline lookup yields CDR1 ENHRY and CDR2 SYGVKD. The CDR3 runs 13 residues. V lost 10 bases to trimming and J lost 9 bases, with 16 bases between them.

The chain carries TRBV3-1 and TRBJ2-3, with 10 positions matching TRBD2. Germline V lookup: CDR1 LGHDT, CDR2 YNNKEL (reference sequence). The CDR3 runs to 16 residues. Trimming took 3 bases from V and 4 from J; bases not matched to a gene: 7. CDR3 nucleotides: TGTGCCAGCAGCCAGGTTACTAGCGGGACAGCAGATACGCAGTATTTT. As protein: CASSQVTSGTADTQYF.

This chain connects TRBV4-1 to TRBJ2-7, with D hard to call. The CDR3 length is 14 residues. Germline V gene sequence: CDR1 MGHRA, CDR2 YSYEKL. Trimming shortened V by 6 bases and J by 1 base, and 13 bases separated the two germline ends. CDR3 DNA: TGCGCCAGCAGGCTAGGGATCGGATCCTACGAGCAGTACTTC. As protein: CASRLGIGSYEQYF.

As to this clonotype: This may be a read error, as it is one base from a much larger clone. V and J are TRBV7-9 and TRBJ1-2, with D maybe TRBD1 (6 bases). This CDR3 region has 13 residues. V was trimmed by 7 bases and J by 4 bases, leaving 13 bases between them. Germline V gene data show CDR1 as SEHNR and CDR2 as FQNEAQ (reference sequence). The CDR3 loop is CASNPTGFYGYTF. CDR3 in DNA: TGTGCCAGCAACCCTACAGGGTTCTATGGCTACACCTTC.